The 3 T cell receptor beta chains reported below all come from one sample, sequenced in a study of blood T cell repertoires in COVID-19. Generated by immunoSEQ multiplex PCR, the TCRdb table keeps only in-frame clones and is missing some. The sample has 300,000 to 350,000 clones; about nine tenths are singletons. Sequencing was carried out using peripheral blood. The receptors were sampled from an older woman with COVID-19, enrolled during active disease.

In this sample, this clone turned up a few times. The rearrangement uses TRBV6-5 and TRBJ2-1; 9 positions agree with TRBD1. Per germline, CDR1 MNHEY and CDR2 SVGAGI. The V and J ends lost 7 bases and 5 bases, in that order; junction bases with no gene match: 9. The CDR3 consists of 15 residues. The DNA for the CDR3 is TGTGCCAGCAAAGGGGGACAGGGACGAAACAATGAGCAGTTCTTC. Its translation is CASKGGQGRNNEQFF.

V usage is TRBV30 and J usage is TRBJ2-5; D might be TRBD1 (6 bases). Per the germline V gene, CDR1 is GTSNPN and CDR2 is SVGIG (reference sequence). CDR3 length equals 13 residues. Trimming left V 1 base short and J 5 bases short, with 11 bases between. CDR3 sequence reads: CAWSAQGYETQYF. The CDR3 nucleotides are TGTGCCTGGAGTGCTCAGGGGTATGAGACCCAGTACTTC.

The CDR3 nucleotides read TGTGCCAGCAGCCAAAAAGGACAGGGAGCTAACTATGGCTACACCTTC. This gives the protein CASSQKGQGANYGYTF. The chain joins TRBV4-2 to TRBJ1-2, with 8 bases aligning to TRBD1. Germline assignment: CDR1 LGHNA and CDR2 YNFKEQ. After removal of 2 bases from V and 0 bases from J, the junction contained 5 bases not matched to a gene. This CDR3 comprises 16 residues.